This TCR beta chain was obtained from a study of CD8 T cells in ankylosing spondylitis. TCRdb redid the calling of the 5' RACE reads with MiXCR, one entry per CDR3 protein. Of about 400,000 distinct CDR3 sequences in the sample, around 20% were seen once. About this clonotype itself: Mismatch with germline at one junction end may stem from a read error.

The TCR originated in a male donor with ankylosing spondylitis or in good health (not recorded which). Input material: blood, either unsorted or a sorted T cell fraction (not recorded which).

CDR3 sequence: CVSSLMGSYNEQFF. Written as DNA, the CDR3 is TGTGTCAGCAGCTTAATGGGCTCCTACAATGAGCAGTTCTTC. V is TRBV7-8 and J is TRBJ2-1; the D is unclear. The CDR3 has 14 residues. Germline CDR1 SGHVS, CDR2 FQNEAQ.